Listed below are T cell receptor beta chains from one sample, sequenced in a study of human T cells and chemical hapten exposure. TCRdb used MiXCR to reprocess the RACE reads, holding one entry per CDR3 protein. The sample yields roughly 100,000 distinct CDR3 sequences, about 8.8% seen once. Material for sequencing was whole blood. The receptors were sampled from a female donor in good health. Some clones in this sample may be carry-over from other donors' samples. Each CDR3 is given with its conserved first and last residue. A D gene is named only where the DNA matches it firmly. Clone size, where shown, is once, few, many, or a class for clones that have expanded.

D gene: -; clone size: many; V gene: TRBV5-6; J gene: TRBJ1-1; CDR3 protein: CASRVGSWNTEAFF; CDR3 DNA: TGTGCCAGCAGGGTCGGCTCCTGGAACACTGAAGCTTTCTTT
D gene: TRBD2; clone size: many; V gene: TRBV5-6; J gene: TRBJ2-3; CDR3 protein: CASSLATGLAGALDTQYF; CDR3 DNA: TGTGCCAGCAGCTTGGCCACGGGACTAGCGGGAGCCCTAGATACGCAGTATTTT
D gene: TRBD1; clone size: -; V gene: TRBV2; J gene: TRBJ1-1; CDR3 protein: CASSEDAGGEAFF; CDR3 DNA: TGTGCCAGCAGTGAAGACGCAGGGGGGGAAGCTTTCTTT
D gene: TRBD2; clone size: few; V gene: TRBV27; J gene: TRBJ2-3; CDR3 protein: CASSNPPTSATDTQYF; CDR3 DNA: TGTGCCAGCAGCAACCCACCGACTAGCGCCACAGATACGCAGTATTTT
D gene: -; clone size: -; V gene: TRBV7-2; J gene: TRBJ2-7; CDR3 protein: CASSLNSYEQYF; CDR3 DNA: TGTGCCAGCAGCTTAAATTCCTACGAGCAGTACTTC
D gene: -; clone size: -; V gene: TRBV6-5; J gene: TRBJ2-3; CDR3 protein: CASRKAATDTQYF; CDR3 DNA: TGTGCCAGCAGGAAAGCGGCCACAGATACGCAGTATTTT
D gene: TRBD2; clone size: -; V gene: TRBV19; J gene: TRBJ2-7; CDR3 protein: CASSILAGVYEQYF; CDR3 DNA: TGTGCCAGTAGTATACTAGCGGGAGTGTACGAGCAGTACTTC
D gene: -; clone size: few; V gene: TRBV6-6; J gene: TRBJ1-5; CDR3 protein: CASMSLGERQPQHF; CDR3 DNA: TGTGCCAGCATGAGTTTGGGGGAGAGGCAGCCCCAGCATTTT
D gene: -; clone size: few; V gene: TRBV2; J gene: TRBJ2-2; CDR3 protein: CASSERVVGTTGELFF; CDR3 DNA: TGTGCCAGCAGTGAAAGGGTTGTCGGAACCACCGGGGAGCTGTTTTTT
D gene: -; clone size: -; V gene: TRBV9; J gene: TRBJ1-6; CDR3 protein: CASSVSNSPLHF; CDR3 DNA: TGTGCCAGCAGCGTTAGCAATTCACCCCTCCACTTT
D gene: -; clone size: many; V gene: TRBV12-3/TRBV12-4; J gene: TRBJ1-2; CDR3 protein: CASSFGPTGYGYTF; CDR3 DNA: TGTGCCAGCAGTTTCGGACCGACTGGCTATGGCTACACCTTC
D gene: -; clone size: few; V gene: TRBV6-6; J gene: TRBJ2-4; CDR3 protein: CASKVGLAKNIQYF; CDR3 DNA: TGTGCCAGCAAGGTTGGATTAGCCAAAAACATTCAGTACTTC
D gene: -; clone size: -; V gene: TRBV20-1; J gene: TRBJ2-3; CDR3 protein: CSARVKGRGTQYF; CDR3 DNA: TGCAGTGCTAGAGTTAAAGGCCGGGGTACGCAGTATTTT
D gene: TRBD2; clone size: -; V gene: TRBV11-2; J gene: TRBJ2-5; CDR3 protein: CASSLDLLAGVVETQYF; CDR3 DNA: TGTGCCAGCAGCTTAGATCTCCTAGCGGGAGTAGTGGAGACCCAGTACTTC
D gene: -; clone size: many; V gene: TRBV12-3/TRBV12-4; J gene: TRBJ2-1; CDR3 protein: CASRIGSGVYNEQFF; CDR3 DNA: TGTGCCAGCAGAATAGGGAGTGGTGTCTACAATGAGCAGTTCTTC
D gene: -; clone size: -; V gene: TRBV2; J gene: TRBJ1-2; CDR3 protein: CASTAGQHYGYTF; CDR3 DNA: TGTGCCAGCACGGCGGGGCAGCACTATGGCTACACCTTC
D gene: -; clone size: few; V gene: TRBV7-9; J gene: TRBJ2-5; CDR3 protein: CASSSPLETQYF; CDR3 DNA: TGTGCCAGCAGCAGCCCTTTGGAGACCCAGTACTTC
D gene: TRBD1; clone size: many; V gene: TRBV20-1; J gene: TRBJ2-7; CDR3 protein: CSARELRTGETHEQYF; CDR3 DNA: TGCAGTGCTAGAGAACTGAGGACAGGGGAAACCCACGAGCAGTACTTC
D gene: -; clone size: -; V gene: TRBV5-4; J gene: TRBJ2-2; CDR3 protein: CASSPDISANTGELFF; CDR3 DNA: TGTGCCAGCAGCCCAGACATTTCCGCGAACACCGGGGAGCTGTTTTTT
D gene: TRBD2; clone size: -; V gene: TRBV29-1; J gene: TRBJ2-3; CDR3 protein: CSVDGTSGRKGTDTQYF; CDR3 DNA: TGCAGCGTCGATGGGACTAGCGGGAGAAAGGGCACAGATACGCAGTATTTT
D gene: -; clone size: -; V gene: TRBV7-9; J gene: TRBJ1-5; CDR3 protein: CASSRTDQPQHF; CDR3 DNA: TGTGCCAGCAGTAGGACGGATCAGCCCCAGCATTTT
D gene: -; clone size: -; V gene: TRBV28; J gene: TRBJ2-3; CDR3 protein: CASMLAAYTDTQYF; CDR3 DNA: TGTGCCAGCATGCTGGCGGCTTACACAGATACGCAGTATTTT
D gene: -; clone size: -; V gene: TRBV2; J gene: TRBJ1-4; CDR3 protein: CASSLGMNEKLFF; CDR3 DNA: TGTGCCAGCTCCTTGGGGATGAATGAAAAACTGTTTTTT
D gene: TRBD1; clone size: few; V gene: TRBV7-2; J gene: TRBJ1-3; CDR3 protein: CASSWGQGNTIYF; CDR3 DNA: TGTGCCAGCAGCTGGGGACAGGGAAACACCATATATTTT
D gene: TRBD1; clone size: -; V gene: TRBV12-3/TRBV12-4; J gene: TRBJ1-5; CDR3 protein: CASSPRDRTYSNQPQHF; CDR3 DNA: TGTGCCAGCAGTCCCAGGGACAGAACATATAGCAATCAGCCCCAGCATTTT
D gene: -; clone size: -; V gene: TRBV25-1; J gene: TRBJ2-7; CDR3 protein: CASSTQGYEQYF; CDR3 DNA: TGTGCCAGCAGTACACAGGGTTACGAGCAGTACTTC
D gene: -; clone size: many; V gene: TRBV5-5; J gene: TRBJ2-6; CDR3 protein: CASSPGVSGANVLTF; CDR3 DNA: TGTGCCAGCAGCCCCGGGGTATCTGGGGCCAACGTCCTGACTTTC
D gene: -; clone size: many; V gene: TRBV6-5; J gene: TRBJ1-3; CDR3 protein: CASSDNGRSSGNTIYF; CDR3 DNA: TGTGCCAGCAGTGACAACGGACGGAGCTCTGGAAACACCATATATTTT
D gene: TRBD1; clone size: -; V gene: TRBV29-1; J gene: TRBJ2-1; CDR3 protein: CSVEEGQGLYNEQFF; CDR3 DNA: TGCAGCGTTGAAGAGGGACAGGGGCTTTACAATGAGCAGTTCTTC
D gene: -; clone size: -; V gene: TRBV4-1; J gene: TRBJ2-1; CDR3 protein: CASSQERAPGNEQFF; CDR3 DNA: TGCGCCAGCAGCCAAGAACGGGCGCCGGGGAATGAGCAGTTCTTC
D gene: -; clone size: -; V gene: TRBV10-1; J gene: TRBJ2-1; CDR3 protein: CASSQGFSYNEQFF; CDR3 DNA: TGCGCCAGCAGTCAGGGCTTCTCCTACAATGAGCAGTTCTTC
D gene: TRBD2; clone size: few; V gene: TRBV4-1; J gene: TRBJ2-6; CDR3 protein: CASSPGLAGRRTGANVLTF; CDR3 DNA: TGCGCCAGCAGCCCCGGACTAGCGGGGAGAAGGACTGGGGCCAACGTCCTGACTTTC
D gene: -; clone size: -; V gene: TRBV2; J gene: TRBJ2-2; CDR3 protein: CASSESPVTGELFF; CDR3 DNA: TGTGCCAGCAGTGAGTCTCCCGTCACCGGGGAGCTGTTTTTT
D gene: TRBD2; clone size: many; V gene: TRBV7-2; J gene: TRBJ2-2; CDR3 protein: CASSPELAGVTGELFF; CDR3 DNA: TGTGCCAGCAGCCCCGAACTAGCGGGAGTTACCGGGGAGCTGTTTTTT
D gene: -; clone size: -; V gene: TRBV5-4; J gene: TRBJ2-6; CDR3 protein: CASSLRAFGANVLTF; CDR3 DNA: TGTGCCAGCAGCTTAAGGGCTTTTGGGGCCAACGTCCTGACTTTC
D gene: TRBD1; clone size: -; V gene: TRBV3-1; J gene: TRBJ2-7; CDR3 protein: CASSLTGGEQYF; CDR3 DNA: TGTGCCAGCAGCCTGACAGGGGGCGAGCAGTACTTC
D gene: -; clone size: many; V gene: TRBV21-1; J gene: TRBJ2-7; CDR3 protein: CASSKGPRAEQYF; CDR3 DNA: TGTGCCAGCAGCAAGGGACCGCGGGCCGAGCAGTACTTC
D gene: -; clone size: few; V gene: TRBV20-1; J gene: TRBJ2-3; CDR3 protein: CSARSQTSTDTQYF; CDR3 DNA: TGCAGTGCTAGAAGCCAGACTAGCACAGATACGCAGTATTTT
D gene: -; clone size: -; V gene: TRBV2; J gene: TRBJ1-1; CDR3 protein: CASNLLRGNTEAFF; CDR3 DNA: TGTGCCTCCAACCTTCTTCGCGGGAACACTGAAGCTTTCTTT
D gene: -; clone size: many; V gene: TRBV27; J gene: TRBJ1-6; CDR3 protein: CASRGQPYNSPLHF; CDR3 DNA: TGTGCCAGCAGAGGACAGCCGTATAATTCACCCCTCCACTTT
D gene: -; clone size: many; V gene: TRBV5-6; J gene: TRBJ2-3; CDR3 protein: CASSLRLPDTQYF; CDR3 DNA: TGTGCCAGCAGCTTGCGGCTTCCAGATACGCAGTATTTT
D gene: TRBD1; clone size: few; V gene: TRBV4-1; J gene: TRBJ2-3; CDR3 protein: CASSPGQGPRGDTQYF; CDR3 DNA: TGCGCCAGCAGCCCGGGACAGGGGCCGAGAGGGGATACGCAGTATTTT
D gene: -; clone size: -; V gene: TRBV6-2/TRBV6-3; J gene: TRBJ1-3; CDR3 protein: CASSRQVGNTIYF; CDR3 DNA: TGTGCCAGCAGCCGACAAGTTGGAAACACCATATATTTT
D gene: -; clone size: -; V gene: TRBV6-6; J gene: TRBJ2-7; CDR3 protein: CASEKTISYEQYF; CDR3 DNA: TGTGCCAGCGAAAAAACGATCTCCTACGAGCAGTACTTC
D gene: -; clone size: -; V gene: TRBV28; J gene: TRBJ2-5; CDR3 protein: CASSIGDNVAAQYF; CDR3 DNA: TGTGCCAGCAGTATCGGGGACAACGTTGCGGCCCAGTACTTC
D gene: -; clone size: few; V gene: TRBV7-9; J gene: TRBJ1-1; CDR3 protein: CASSSLTENTEAFF; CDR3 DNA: TGTGCCAGCAGCTCACTAACAGAAAACACTGAAGCTTTCTTT
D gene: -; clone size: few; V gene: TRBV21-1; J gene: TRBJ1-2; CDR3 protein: CASSLRGDDGNYGYTF; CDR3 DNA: TGTGCCAGCAGCCTTAGGGGGGACGACGGGAACTATGGCTACACCTTC
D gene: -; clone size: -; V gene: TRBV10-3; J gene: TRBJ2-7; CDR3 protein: CAISDELLAYEQYF; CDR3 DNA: TGTGCCATCAGTGACGAGTTATTGGCCTACGAGCAGTACTTC
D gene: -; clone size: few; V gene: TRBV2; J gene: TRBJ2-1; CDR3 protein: CASSEEGFWDEQFF; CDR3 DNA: TGTGCCAGCAGTGAAGAGGGGTTCTGGGATGAGCAGTTCTTC
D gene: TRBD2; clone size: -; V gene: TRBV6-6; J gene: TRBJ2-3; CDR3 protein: CASSSPLAGTDTQYF; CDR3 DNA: TGTGCCAGCAGTTCACCACTAGCGGGTACAGATACGCAGTATTTT
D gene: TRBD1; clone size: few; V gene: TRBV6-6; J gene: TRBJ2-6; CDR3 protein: CASRKSTGSAGANVLTF; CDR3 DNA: TGTGCCAGCAGGAAATCGACAGGGTCAGCTGGCGCCAACGTCCTGACTTTC
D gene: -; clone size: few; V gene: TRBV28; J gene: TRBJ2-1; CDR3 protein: CASSGIGRGNEQFF; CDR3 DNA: TGTGCCAGCAGTGGCATAGGGAGAGGGAATGAGCAGTTCTTC
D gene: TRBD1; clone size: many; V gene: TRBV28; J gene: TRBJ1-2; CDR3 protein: CASSLGDSPYGYTF; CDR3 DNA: TGTGCCAGCAGTTTAGGGGACAGCCCCTATGGCTACACCTTC
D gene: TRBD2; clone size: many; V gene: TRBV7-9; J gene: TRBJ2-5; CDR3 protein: CASSSILADQETQYF; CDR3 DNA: TGTGCCAGCAGTTCTATTCTAGCGGACCAAGAGACCCAGTACTTC
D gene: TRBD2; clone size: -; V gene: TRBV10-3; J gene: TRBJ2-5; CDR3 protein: CAISLSGGEETQCF; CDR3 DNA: TGTGCCATCAGTCTCAGCGGGGGCGAGGAGACCCAGTGCTTC
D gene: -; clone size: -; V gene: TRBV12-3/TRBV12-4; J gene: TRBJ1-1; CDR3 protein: CASRLTGTTEAFF; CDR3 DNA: TGTGCCAGCAGGCTCACAGGGACCACTGAAGCTTTCTTT
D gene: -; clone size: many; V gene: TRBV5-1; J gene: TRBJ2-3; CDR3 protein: CASSARNPSTDTQYF; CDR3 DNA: TGCGCCAGCAGCGCGAGAAACCCGTCCACAGATACGCAGTATTTT
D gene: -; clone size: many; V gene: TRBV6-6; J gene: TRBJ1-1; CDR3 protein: CASSIRGKTEAFF; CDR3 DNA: TGTGCCAGCAGTATTCGGGGTAAGACTGAAGCTTTCTTT
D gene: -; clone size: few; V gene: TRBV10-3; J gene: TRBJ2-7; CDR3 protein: CATSFRGAGSTQSNEQYF; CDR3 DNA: TGTGCCACGAGCTTCAGGGGAGCCGGGTCCACTCAATCGAACGAGCAGTACTTC
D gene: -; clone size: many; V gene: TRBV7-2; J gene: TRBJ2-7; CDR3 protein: CASSLQASPTAYEQYF; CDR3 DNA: TGTGCCAGCAGCCTTCAGGCCTCCCCTACCGCCTACGAGCAGTACTTC